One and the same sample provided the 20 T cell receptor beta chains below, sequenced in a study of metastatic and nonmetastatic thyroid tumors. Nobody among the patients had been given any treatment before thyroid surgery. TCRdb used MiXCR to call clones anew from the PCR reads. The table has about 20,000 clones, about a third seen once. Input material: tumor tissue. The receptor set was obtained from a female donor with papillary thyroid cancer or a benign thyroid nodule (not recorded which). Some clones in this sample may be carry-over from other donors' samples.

As DNA, the CDR3 is TGTGCCAGCAGACTACCCGGGACTAGAGATGAGCAGTTCTTC. It yields the protein CASRLPGTRDEQFF. The chain employs TRBV12-3 or TRBV12-4 and TRBJ2-1; the match to TRBD2 covers 8 bases. There are 14 residues in the CDR3. Losses at the gene ends were 6 bases for V and 8 bases for J; bases not matched to a gene: 9.

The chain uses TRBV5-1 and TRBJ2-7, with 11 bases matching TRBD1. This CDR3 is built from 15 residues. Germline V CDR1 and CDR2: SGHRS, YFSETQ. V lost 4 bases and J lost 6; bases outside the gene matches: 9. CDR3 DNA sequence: TGCGCCAGCAGCAAGGGACAGGGGGACGGTAGCGAGCAGTACTTC. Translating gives CASSKGQGDGSEQYF.

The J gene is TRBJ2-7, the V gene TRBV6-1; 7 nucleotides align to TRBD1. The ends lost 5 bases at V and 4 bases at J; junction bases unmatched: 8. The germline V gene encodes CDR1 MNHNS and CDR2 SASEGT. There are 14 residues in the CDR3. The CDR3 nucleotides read TGTGCCAGCAGTCTCAGGGACAGCGATTACGAGCAGTACTTC. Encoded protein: CASSLRDSDYEQYF.

The CDR3 is CASSIGGQYEQYF. DNA of the CDR3: TGCGCCAGCAGCATCGGGGGGCAGTACGAGCAGTACTTC. The chain links TRBV5-1 to TRBJ2-7; D possibly corresponds to TRBD2 (7 bases). The V gene lost 4 bases and the J gene lost 4 bases, with 12 bases spanning the gap. Germline-derived CDR1 and CDR2 are SGHRS and YFSETQ. CDR3 size: 13 residues.

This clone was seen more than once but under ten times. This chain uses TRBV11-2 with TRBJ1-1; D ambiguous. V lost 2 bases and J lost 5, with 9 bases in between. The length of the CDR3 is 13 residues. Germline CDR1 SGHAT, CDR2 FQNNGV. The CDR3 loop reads CASSLYQRTEAFF. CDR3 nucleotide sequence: TGTGCCAGCAGCTTATACCAGAGAACTGAAGCTTTCTTT.

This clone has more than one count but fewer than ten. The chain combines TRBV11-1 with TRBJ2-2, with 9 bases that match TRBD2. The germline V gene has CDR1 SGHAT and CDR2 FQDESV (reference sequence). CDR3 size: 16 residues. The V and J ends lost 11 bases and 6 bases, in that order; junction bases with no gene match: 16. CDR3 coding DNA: TGTGCCGGTTCGAGCTACGGCGGGGGGGCGTCCGGGGAGCTGTTTTTT. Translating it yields CAGSSYGGGASGELFF.

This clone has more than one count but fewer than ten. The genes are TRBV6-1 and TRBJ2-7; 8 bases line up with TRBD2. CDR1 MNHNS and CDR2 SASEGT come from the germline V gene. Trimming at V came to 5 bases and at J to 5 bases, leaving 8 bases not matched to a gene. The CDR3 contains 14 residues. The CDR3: CASSSAGVGDEQYF. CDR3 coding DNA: TGTGCCAGCAGTTCAGCGGGAGTAGGAGACGAGCAGTACTTC.

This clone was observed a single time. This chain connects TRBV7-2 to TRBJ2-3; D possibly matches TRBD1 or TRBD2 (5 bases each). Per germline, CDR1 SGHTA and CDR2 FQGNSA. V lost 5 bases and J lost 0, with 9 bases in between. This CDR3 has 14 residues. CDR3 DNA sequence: TGTGCCAGCAGCCCGGGACGGAGCACAGATACGCAGTATTTT. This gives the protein CASSPGRSTDTQYF.

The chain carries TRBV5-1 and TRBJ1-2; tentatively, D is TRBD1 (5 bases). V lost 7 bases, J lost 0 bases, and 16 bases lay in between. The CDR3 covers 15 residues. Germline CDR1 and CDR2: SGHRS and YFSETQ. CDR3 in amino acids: CASWLSPGANYGYTF. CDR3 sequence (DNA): TGCGCCAGCTGGTTGAGCCCGGGGGCTAACTATGGCTACACCTTC.

CDR3 DNA: TGTGCCAGCAGCCAACACTCCGGGACAGGGTATGGCTACACCTTC. The encoded protein is CASSQHSGTGYGYTF. The chain has TRBV28 and TRBJ1-2; 9 bases match TRBD1. The germline V gene encodes CDR1 MDHEN and CDR2 SYDVKM. This CDR3 comprises 15 residues. J was trimmed by 5 bases and V by 6 bases; bases with no gene match: 10.

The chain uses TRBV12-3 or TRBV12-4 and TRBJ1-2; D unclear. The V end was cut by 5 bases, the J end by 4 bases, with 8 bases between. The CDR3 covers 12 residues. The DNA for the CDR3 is TGTGCCAGCAGTCCCAACAGCTATGGCTACACCTTC. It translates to CASSPNSYGYTF.

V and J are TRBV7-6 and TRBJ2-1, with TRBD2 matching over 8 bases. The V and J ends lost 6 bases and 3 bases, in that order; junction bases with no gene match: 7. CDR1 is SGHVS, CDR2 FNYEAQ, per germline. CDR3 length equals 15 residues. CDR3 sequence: CASSPGTSGYNEQFF. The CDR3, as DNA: TGTGCCAGCAGTCCCGGGACTAGTGGCTACAATGAGCAGTTCTTC.

CDR3 nucleotide sequence: TGCGCCAGCAGGGACACCGGGGAGCTGTTTTTT. This encodes CASRDTGELFF. The chain combines TRBV10-2 with TRBJ2-2; D unclear. Looked up from germline, CDR1 is WSHSY and CDR2 is SAAADI. The germline V and J ends were trimmed by 6 bases and 3 bases, with 2 bases remaining between them. CDR3 length equals 11 residues.

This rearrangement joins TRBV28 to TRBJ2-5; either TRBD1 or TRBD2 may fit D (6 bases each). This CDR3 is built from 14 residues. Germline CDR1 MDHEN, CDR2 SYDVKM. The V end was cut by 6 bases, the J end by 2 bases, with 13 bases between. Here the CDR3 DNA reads TGTGCCAGCAGACAGGGAGGATCGCAAGAGACCCAGTACTTC. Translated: CASRQGGSQETQYF. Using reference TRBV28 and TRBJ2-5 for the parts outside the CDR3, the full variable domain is DVKVTQSSRYLVKRTGEKVFLECVQDMDHENMFWYRQDPGLGLRLIYFSYDVKMKEKGDIPEGYSVSREKKERFSLILESASTNQTSMYLCASRQGGSQETQYFGPGTRLLVL.

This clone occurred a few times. In DNA, the CDR3 is TGTGCCCCCTTCAATCATAGGACCCAGTACTTC. This gives the protein CAPFNHRTQYF. The chain is built from TRBV24-1 and TRBJ2-5; D uncertain. Deletions cut 12 bases from V and 7 bases from J, with 14 bases between. This CDR3 comprises 11 residues. Germline values: CDR1 KGHDR, CDR2 SFDVKD.

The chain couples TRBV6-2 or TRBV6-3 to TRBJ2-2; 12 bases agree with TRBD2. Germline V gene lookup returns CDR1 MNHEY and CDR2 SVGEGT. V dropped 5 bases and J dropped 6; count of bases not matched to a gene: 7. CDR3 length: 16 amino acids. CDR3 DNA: TGTGCCAGCAGTATGACTAGCGGGAGATCGTCCGGGGAGCTGTTTTTT. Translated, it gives CASSMTSGRSSGELFF.

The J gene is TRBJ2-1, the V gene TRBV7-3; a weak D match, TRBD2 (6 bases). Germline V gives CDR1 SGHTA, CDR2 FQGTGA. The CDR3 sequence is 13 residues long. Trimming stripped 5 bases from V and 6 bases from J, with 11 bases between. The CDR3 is CASSLGTANEQFF. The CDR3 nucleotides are TGTGCCAGCAGCCTCGGGACTGCCAATGAGCAGTTCTTC.

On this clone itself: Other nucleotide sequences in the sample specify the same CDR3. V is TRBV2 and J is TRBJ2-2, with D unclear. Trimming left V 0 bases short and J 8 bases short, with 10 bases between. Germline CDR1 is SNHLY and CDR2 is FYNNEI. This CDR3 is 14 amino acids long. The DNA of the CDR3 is TGTGCCAGCAGTGAAGCCGGATCGGGTGGGGAGCTGTTTTTT. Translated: CASSEAGSGGELFF. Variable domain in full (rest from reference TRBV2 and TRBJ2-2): EPEVTQTPSHQVTQMGQEVILRCVPISNHLYFYWYRQILGQKVEFLVSFYNNEISEKSEIFDDQFSVERPDGSNFTLKIRSTKLEDSAMYFCASSEAGSGGELFFGEGSRLTVL.

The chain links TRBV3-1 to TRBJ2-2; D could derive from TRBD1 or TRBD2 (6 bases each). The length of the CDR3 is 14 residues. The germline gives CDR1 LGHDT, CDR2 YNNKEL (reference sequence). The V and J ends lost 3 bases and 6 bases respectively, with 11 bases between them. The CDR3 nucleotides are TGTGCCAGCAGCCAGGGGGGACACCCCGGGGAGCTGTTTTTT. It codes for CASSQGGHPGELFF.

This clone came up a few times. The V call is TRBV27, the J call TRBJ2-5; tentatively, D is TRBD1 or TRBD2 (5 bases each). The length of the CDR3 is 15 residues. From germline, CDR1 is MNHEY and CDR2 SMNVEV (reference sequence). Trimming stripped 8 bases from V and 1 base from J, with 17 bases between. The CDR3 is CASQSGTDRQETQYF. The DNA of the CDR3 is TGTGCCAGCCAATCAGGGACGGACCGCCAAGAGACCCAGTACTTC.